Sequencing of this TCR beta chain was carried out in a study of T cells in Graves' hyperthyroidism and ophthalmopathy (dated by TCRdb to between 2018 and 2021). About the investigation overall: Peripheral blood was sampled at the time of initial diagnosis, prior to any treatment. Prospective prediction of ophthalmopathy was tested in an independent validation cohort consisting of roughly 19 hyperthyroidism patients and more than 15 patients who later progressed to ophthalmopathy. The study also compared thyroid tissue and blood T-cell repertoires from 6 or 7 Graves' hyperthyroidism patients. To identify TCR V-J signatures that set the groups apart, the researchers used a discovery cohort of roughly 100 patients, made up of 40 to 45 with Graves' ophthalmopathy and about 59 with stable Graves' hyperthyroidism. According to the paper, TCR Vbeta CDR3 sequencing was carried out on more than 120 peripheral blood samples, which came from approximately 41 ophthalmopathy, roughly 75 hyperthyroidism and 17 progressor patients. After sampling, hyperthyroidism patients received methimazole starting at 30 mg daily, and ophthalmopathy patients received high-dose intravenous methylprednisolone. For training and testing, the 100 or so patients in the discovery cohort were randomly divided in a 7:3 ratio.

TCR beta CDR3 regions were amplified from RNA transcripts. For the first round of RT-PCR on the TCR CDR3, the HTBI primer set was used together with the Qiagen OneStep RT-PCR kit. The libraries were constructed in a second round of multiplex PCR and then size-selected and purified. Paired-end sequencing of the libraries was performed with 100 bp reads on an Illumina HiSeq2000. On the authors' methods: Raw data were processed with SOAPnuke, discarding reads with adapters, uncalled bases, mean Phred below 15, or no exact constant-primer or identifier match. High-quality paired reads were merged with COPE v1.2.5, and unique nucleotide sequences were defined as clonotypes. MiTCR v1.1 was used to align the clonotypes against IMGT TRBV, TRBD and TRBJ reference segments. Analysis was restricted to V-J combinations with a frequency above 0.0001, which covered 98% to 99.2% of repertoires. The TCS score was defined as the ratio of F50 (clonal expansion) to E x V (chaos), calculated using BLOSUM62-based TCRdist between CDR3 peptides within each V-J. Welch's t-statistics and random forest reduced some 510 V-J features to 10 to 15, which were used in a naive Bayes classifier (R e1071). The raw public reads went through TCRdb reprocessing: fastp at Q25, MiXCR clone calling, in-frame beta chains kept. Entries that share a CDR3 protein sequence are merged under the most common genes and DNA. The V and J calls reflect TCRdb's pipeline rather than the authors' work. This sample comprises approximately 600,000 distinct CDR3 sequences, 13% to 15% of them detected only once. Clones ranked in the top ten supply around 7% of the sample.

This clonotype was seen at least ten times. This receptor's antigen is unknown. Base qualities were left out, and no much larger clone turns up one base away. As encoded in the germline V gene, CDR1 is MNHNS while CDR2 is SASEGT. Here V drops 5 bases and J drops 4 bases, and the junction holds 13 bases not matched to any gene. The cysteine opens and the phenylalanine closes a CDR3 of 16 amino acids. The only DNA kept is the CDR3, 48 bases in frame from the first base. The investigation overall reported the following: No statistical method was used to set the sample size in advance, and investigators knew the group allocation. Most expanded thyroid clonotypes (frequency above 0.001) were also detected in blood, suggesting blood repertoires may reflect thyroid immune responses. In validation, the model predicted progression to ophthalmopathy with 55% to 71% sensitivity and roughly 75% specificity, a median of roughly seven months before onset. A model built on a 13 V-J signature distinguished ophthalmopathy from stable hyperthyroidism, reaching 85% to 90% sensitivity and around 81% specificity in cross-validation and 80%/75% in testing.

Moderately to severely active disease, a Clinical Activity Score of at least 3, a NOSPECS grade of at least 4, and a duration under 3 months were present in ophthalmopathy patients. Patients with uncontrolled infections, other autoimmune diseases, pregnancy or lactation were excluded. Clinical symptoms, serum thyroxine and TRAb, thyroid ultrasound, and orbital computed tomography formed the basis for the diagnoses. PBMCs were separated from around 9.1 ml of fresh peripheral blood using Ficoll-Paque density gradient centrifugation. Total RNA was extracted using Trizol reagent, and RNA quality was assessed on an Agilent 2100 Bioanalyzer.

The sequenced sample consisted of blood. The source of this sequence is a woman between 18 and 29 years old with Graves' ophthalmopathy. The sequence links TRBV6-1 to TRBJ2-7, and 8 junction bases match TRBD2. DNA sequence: TGTGCCAGCAGTTTTAGTTCGGAGCGGGAGATTTACGAGCAGTACTTC. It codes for CASSFSSEREIYEQYF.